The 31 T cell receptor beta chains below were found in one sample sequenced in a study of cytotoxic CD8 clonotypes in ibrutinib-treated CLL (dated by TCRdb to the early 2020s). The library was obtained by the immunoSEQ multiplex PCR assay. TCRdb stores this immuneACCESS table with in-frame sequences only. Part of the clones is absent; in the studies checked, under half of the shortfall reflects unresolved V genes, and no reason is known for the rest. The sample contains 130,000 to 150,000 clones, approximately 89% of them found a single time. The ten largest clones add up to 10% to 12% of the sample. The sample's time point label, in plain terms: approximately twelve months on ibrutinib. The specimen comprised PBMCs, sampled after 12 months of ibrutinib treatment. The receptor source for this set is a human donor with chronic lymphocytic leukemia.

This chain connects TRBV19 to TRBJ2-7; tentatively, D is TRBD1 (5 bases). The V gene lost 5 bases and the J gene lost 2 bases, with 16 bases spanning the gap. The CDR3 has 15 residues. Germline V lookup: CDR1 LNHDA, CDR2 SQIVND (reference sequence). This CDR3 is CASSPQGALTYEQYF. CDR3 bases: TGTGCCAGTAGTCCGCAGGGTGCTCTAACCTACGAGCAGTACTTC. Variable domain in full (rest from reference TRBV19 and TRBJ2-7): DGGITQSPKYLFRKEGQNVTLSCEQNLNHDAMYWYRQDPGQGLRLIYYSQIVNDFQKGDIAEGYSVSREKKESFPLTVTSAQKNPTAFYLCASSPQGALTYEQYFGPGTRLTVT.

The chain has TRBV19 and TRBJ2-1; 10 nucleotides line up with TRBD2. V trimming: 9 bases; J trimming: 5 bases; junction bases outside the gene matches: 7. Germline V lookup: CDR1 LNHDA, CDR2 SQIVND (reference sequence). There are 14 residues in the CDR3. Here the CDR3 reads CASRHTSGNNEQFF. CDR3 bases: TGTGCCAGCCGTCACACTAGCGGGAACAATGAGCAGTTCTTC.

This chain uses TRBV18 with TRBJ1-1; D possibly corresponds to TRBD1 (6 bases). The germline V and J ends were trimmed by 5 bases and 1 base, with 14 bases remaining between them. The germline V gene encodes CDR1 KGHSH and CDR2 LQKENI. CDR3 size: 15 residues. CDR3 sequence reads: CASSMRRGGNTEAFF. CDR3 DNA: TGTGCCAGCTCAATGCGAAGGGGGGGGAACACTGAAGCTTTCTTT.

V is TRBV25-1 and J is TRBJ2-7; D remains ambiguous. CDR3 size: 14 residues. V lost 6 bases, J lost 6 bases, and 18 bases lay in between. Germline values: CDR1 MGHDK, CDR2 SYGVNS. In nucleotides, the CDR3 is TGTGCCAGCAGGGAGTGGTCGGGCTGGAGCGAGCAGTACTTC. Translation gives CASREWSGWSEQYF.

V is TRBV27 and J is TRBJ2-1; no clear D. Germline lookup yields CDR1 MNHEY and CDR2 SMNVEV (reference sequence). The germline V and J ends were trimmed by 7 bases and 8 bases, with 15 bases remaining between them. CDR3 length equals 13 residues. The CDR3 is CASTPYAMDEQFF. The CDR3 nucleotides read TGTGCCAGCACGCCGTACGCTATGGATGAGCAGTTCTTC.

The chain combines TRBV14 with TRBJ2-7; a weak D match, TRBD1 (5 bases). The CDR3 runs 12 residues. Germline CDR1 is SGHDN and CDR2 is FVKESK. Trimming took off 3 bases at V and 4 bases at J, with 7 bases between the two ends. In nucleotides, the CDR3 is TGTGCCAGCAGCCAGTCAGGGTACGAGCAGTACTTC. Its translation: CASSQSGYEQYF.

V gene TRBV18 combines with J gene TRBJ1-4, with D unclear. This CDR3 is built from 16 residues. Trimming took off 3 bases at V and 1 base at J, with 12 bases between the two ends. Germline V gives CDR1 KGHSH, CDR2 LQKENI. DNA of the CDR3: TGTGCCAGCTCACCCCCCGGAGGCGAAACTAATGAAAAACTGTTTTTT. Its protein is CASSPPGGETNEKLFF.

The V and J genes are TRBV11-3 and TRBJ2-3; weak D call: TRBD2 (5 bases). The CDR3 extends over 15 amino acids. Germline V CDR1 and CDR2: SGHNT, YENEEA. V lost 5 bases to trimming and J lost 1 base, with 13 bases between them. CDR3 residues: CASSQRRSGTDTQYF. The CDR3 coding sequence is TGTGCCAGCAGCCAGAGGAGGTCAGGCACAGATACGCAGTATTTT.

The chain has TRBV7-2 and TRBJ2-1, with 8 bases matching TRBD2. J was trimmed by 15 bases and V by 4 bases; bases with no gene match: 14. The CDR3 length is 14 residues. Looked up from germline, CDR1 is SGHTA and CDR2 is FQGNSA. The CDR3 loop is CASSSPSIAGSGFF. CDR3 coding DNA: TGTGCCAGCAGCTCCCCTTCGATAGCGGGGTCGGGGTTCTTC.

This chain's CDR3 is CASSPGNEQFF. CDR3 bases: TGTGCCAGCAGCCCGGGGAATGAGCAGTTCTTC. This chain connects TRBV7-2 to TRBJ2-1; the D gene is possibly TRBD2 (5 bases). CDR1 is SGHTA, CDR2 FQGNSA, per germline. Trimming removed 5 bases at V and 7 bases at J, with 6 bases between. The CDR3 length is 11 residues.

The CDR3 sequence: CASSRDSGAYNEQFF. The CDR3 nucleotides are TGTGCCAGCTCCCGCGATAGCGGGGCCTACAATGAGCAGTTCTTC. The chain uses TRBV18 and TRBJ2-1, with TRBD2 matching over 8 bases. The CDR3 runs 15 residues. Germline values: CDR1 KGHSH, CDR2 LQKENI. V lost 6 bases to trimming and J lost 2 bases; unmatched junction nucleotides: 6.

This chain uses TRBV28 with TRBJ1-1, with 9 nucleotides matching TRBD1. Germline V gene sequence: CDR1 MDHEN, CDR2 SYDVKM. Unmatched junction bases numbered 8, after V lost 5 bases and J lost 4 bases. The CDR3 has 15 residues. The CDR3 protein is CASSLLTGGSTEAFF. The CDR3 region has the DNA TGTGCCAGCAGTCTATTGACAGGGGGGAGCACTGAAGCTTTCTTT. The full variable domain, its missing parts supplied by reference TRBV28 and TRBJ1-1, is DVKVTQSSRYLVKRTGEKVFLECVQDMDHENMFWYRQDPGLGLRLIYFSYDVKMKEKGDIPEGYSVSREKKERFSLILESASTNQTSMYLCASSLLTGGSTEAFFGQGTRLTVV.

The chain joins TRBV13 to TRBJ1-5; possible D gene TRBD1, 6 bases. This CDR3 contains 16 residues. Trimming took off 6 bases at V and 1 base at J, with 16 bases between the two ends. Looked up from germline, CDR1 is PRHDT and CDR2 is FYEKMQ (reference sequence). CDR3 nucleotide sequence: TGTGCCAGCAGTGAGCGGGGGGCTGGAAGCAATCAGCCCCAGCATTTT. This gives the protein CASSERGAGSNQPQHF.

The chain links TRBV13 to TRBJ2-3; no reliable D call. Germline CDR1 reads PRHDT; CDR2 reads FYEKMQ (reference sequence). CDR3 length: 13 amino acids. With 3 bases removed from V and 12 bases from J, the gap between germline ends came to 16 bases. CDR3 loop: CASSFDQYDPQYF. In DNA form, the CDR3 reads TGTGCCAGCAGCTTTGACCAGTATGATCCCCAGTATTTT.

This clone was observed a single time. This sequence joins TRBV14 and TRBJ2-5, with 9 bases that match TRBD2. Germline V gene sequence: CDR1 SGHDN, CDR2 FVKESK. This CDR3 spans 13 amino acids. V was clipped by 8 bases and J by 7 bases; unmatched bases: 8. The CDR3 DNA reads TGTGCCAGCCAAGCGGGGGGAATTTGGACCCAGTACTTC. Amino acids: CASQAGGIWTQYF.

The V and J genes are TRBV19 and TRBJ2-7, with 7 bases fitting TRBD1. CDR3 size: 12 residues. Germline-derived CDR1 and CDR2 are LNHDA and SQIVND (reference sequence). V was clipped by 5 bases and J by 2 bases; unmatched bases: 0. The CDR3 region has the DNA TGTGCCAGTAGTGGGACAGCCTACGAGCAGTACTTC. It specifies CASSGTAYEQYF.

This sequence joins TRBV27 and TRBJ1-1; D is possibly TRBD1 (6 bases). This CDR3 contains 13 residues. Germline V gene lookup returns CDR1 MNHEY and CDR2 SMNVEV (reference sequence). Trimming took off 1 base at V and 6 bases at J, with 9 bases between the two ends. The CDR3: CASSLWGAPEAFF. The CDR3 DNA sequence: TGTGCCAGCAGTTTATGGGGGGCTCCTGAAGCTTTCTTT.

The chain carries TRBV30 and TRBJ2-1; D is unclear. Germline V gene data show CDR1 as GTSNPN and CDR2 as SVGIG (reference sequence). Trimming cost V 0 bases and J 8 bases, with 5 bases left between them. This CDR3 is 11 amino acids long. As DNA, the CDR3 is TGTGCCTGGAGTGTACTGTATGAGCAGTTCTTC. Its protein product is CAWSVLYEQFF.

This sequence joins TRBV5-6 and TRBJ2-5; 7 bases align to TRBD2. The length of the CDR3 is 13 residues. The J segment lost 5 bases and the V segment lost 4 bases, leaving 5 bases of the junction unmatched. Germline V gene sequence: CDR1 SGHDT, CDR2 YYEEEE. In DNA form, the CDR3 reads TGTGCCAGCAGCCCCGGACTAGGTGAGACCCAGTACTTC. Its translation is CASSPGLGETQYF.

This clone has only one observation. The chain employs TRBV28 and TRBJ1-2, with D unresolved. Germline V lookup: CDR1 MDHEN, CDR2 SYDVKM. Trimming took 5 bases from V and 4 from J, leaving 20 bases between them. The CDR3 totals 16 residues. The DNA for the CDR3 is TGTGCCAGCAGTCCCACCGGTCCTAAAGACGGCTATGGCTACACCTTC. It translates to CASSPTGPKDGYGYTF.

This chain connects TRBV27 to TRBJ2-1, with TRBD1 matching over 8 bases. Trimming removed 4 bases from V and 4 bases from J; junction bases left unmatched: 6. Germline-derived CDR1 and CDR2 are MNHEY and SMNVEV (reference sequence). This CDR3 has 15 residues. DNA of the CDR3: TGTGCCAGCAGTTCGCGGACAGGGTCGTACAATGAGCAGTTCTTC. It specifies CASSSRTGSYNEQFF.

The chain joins TRBV5-1 to TRBJ2-7; TRBD2 agrees at 14 bases. The CDR3 length is 15 residues. Trimming took 3 bases from V and 5 from J; bases not matched to a gene: 4. Germline CDR1 SGHRS, CDR2 YFSETQ. The CDR3 reads CASSSGLAGANEQYF. CDR3 DNA: TGCGCCAGCAGCTCGGGACTAGCGGGAGCGAACGAGCAGTACTTC.

This clone was counted a few times. The chain joins TRBV5-1 to TRBJ2-1; D is perhaps TRBD1 or TRBD2 (6 bases each). V gave up 0 bases and J gave up 8 bases, with 18 bases separating them. The CDR3 consists of 16 residues. Germline CDR1 reads SGHRS; CDR2 reads YFSETQ. As DNA, the CDR3 is TGCGCCAGCAGCTTGGCAGGGGACGCCCGGAGGGATGAGCAGTTCTTC. Translating it yields CASSLAGDARRDEQFF.

The chain has TRBV18 and TRBJ2-7; D gene unclear. Germline assignment: CDR1 KGHSH and CDR2 LQKENI. The CDR3 is made up of 12 amino acids. The V end lost 1 base, the J end lost 7 bases, and 8 bases lay between the germline ends. This chain's CDR3 is CASSPQQEEQYF. The CDR3, as DNA: TGTGCCAGCTCACCACAGCAGGAGGAGCAGTACTTC.

The chain has TRBV19 and TRBJ2-1, with D possibly TRBD2 on 6 matching bases. The CDR3 contains 14 residues. The ends were cut back, 6 bases at V and 3 bases at J, with 12 bases in the middle. Germline V gene data show CDR1 as LNHDA and CDR2 as SQIVND (reference sequence). CDR3 protein: CASSPQGLYNEQFF. The CDR3 coding sequence is TGTGCCAGTAGCCCCCAGGGACTCTACAATGAGCAGTTCTTC. The full variable domain, rest sourced from reference TRBV19 and TRBJ2-1, is DGGITQSPKYLFRKEGQNVTLSCEQNLNHDAMYWYRQDPGQGLRLIYYSQIVNDFQKGDIAEGYSVSREKKESFPLTVTSAQKNPTAFYLCASSPQGLYNEQFFGPGTRLTVL.

The genes are TRBV5-1 and TRBJ1-4; D ambiguous. Between the trimmed V and J ends, which lost 5 bases and 7 bases, there was a span of 12 bases. Germline loops: CDR1 SGHRS, CDR2 YFSETQ. This CDR3 comprises 13 residues. The CDR3 is CASSGGSTEKLFF. Written as DNA, the CDR3 is TGCGCCAGCAGTGGCGGGAGCACTGAAAAACTGTTTTTT.

There are a few counts of this clone. The CDR3 nucleotides read TGTGCCAGCAGCCAAGACCCGTCTCCGGGACGAAGCTCCTACGAGCAGTACTTC. As protein: CASSQDPSPGRSSYEQYF. This rearrangement joins TRBV4-2 to TRBJ2-7; tentatively, D is TRBD1 or TRBD2 (5 bases each). This CDR3 spans 18 amino acids. Germline-derived CDR1 and CDR2 are LGHNA and YNFKEQ. V was cut by 0 bases and J by 0 bases, with 18 bases left in between.

The chain recombines TRBV4-2 with TRBJ2-7; D gene uncertain. Trimming shortened V by 4 bases and J by 6 bases, and 10 bases separated the two germline ends. The CDR3 is 12 residues long. Per the germline V gene, CDR1 is LGHNA and CDR2 is YNFKEQ. The CDR3 spells CASSPPSAEQYF. The CDR3 DNA sequence: TGTGCCAGCAGCCCCCCTTCCGCCGAGCAGTACTTC.

In nucleotides, the CDR3 is TGTGCCAGCTTCGGACAGGGGTCGTACGAGCAGTACTTC. Amino acids: CASFGQGSYEQYF. The chain joins TRBV5-4 to TRBJ2-7, with 9 bases fitting TRBD1. Germline values: CDR1 SGHNT, CDR2 YYREEE (reference sequence). The CDR3 consists of 13 residues. V was clipped by 7 bases and J by 4 bases; unmatched bases: 6.

This clone was recorded once. This chain connects TRBV11-2 to TRBJ2-1; 12 bases match TRBD2. Trimming at V came to 5 bases and at J to 6 bases, leaving 5 bases not matched to a gene. Germline values: CDR1 SGHAT, CDR2 FQNNGV. The CDR3 spans 15 residues. The CDR3 here is CASSPGLAGPNEQFF. The CDR3 DNA follows: TGTGCCAGCAGCCCCGGACTAGCGGGACCCAATGAGCAGTTCTTC.

The rearrangement links TRBV7-6 to TRBJ2-1; no firm D call. The length of the CDR3 is 13 residues. CDR1 is SGHVS and CDR2 is FNYEAQ in the germline V gene. Trimming took off 4 bases at V and 6 bases at J, with 10 bases between the two ends. In DNA, the CDR3 is TGTGCCAGCAGCTCCCGGACCCTCAATGAGCAGTTCTTC. Residues: CASSSRTLNEQFF.